One and the same sample provided the 2 T cell receptor beta chains below, sequenced in a study of radiation and T cells in renal cell carcinoma. Time point described: baseline pretreatment blood. Treatment given: 15 Gy SBRT to primary tumor, nephrectomy 4 weeks later. Sequencing used immunoSEQ multiplex PCR; TCRdb keeps in-frame clones, though not all of them. The profile shows about 140,000 clones, roughly 83% of them singletons. The sequences come from blood, collected from a patient whose treatment included radiotherapy and nephrectomy. All receptors derive from a woman aged 45 to 65 with renal cell carcinoma.

The V gene is TRBV4-2, the J gene TRBJ1-2; tentatively, D is TRBD1 (5 bases). The germline V gene has CDR1 LGHNA and CDR2 YNFKEQ. V was shortened by 4 bases and J by 1 base, with 13 bases between the two germline ends. There are 15 residues in the CDR3. CDR3 in DNA: TGTGCCAGCAGCCCTCACCATCAGGGTAACTATGGCTACACCTTC. This gives the protein CASSPHHQGNYGYTF.

This chain joins TRBV2 and TRBJ1-5; tentative D call: TRBD1 (6 bases). Trimming removed 5 bases at V and 1 base at J, with 15 bases between. The CDR3 covers 16 residues. Looked up from germline, CDR1 is SNHLY and CDR2 is FYNNEI. CDR3 bases: TGTGCCAGCAGTTTGGACAGCGGCGGAAGCAATCAGCCCCAGCATTTT. Amino acid sequence: CASSLDSGGSNQPQHF.